These 20 T cell receptor beta chains originate from one sample sequenced in a study of T cell changes during pregnancy in multiple sclerosis. TCRdb's copy holds only in-frame clones and misses some; the assay was immunoSEQ multiplex PCR. Among 40,000 to 55,000 clones listed, almost 90% were seen once. The source was peripheral blood, collected in the second trimester of pregnancy. The receptors were sampled from a female donor in good health, enrolled as a control in a pregnancy study.

V and J are TRBV29-1 and TRBJ2-3; 7 nucleotides line up with TRBD1. J was trimmed by 7 bases and V by 3 bases; bases with no gene match: 10. CDR1 and CDR2 (germline): SQVTM, ANQGSEA. The CDR3 spans 14 residues. CDR3 protein: CSVETRDRRNTQYF. In nucleotides, the CDR3 is TGCAGCGTTGAGACCAGGGACAGACGAAATACGCAGTATTTT.

This chain joins TRBV9 and TRBJ2-5; 8 bases line up with TRBD1. CDR1 is SGDLS, CDR2 YYNGEE, per germline. The CDR3 contains 15 residues. The ends lost 0 bases at V and 5 bases at J; junction bases unmatched: 6. In nucleotides, the CDR3 is TGTGCCAGCAGCGTAGAGGGACAGGTTGCGGAGACCCAGTACTTC. Encoded protein: CASSVEGQVAETQYF.

This sequence joins TRBV5-4 and TRBJ1-1, with 7 positions matching TRBD1. After removal of 4 bases from V and 6 bases from J, the junction contained 9 bases not matched to a gene. The CDR3 extends over 14 amino acids. The germline CDR1 and CDR2 sequences are SGHNT and YYREEE (reference sequence). The CDR3 loop reads CASSRDRATAEAFF. CDR3 DNA: TGTGCCAGCAGCCGTGACAGGGCGACGGCTGAAGCTTTCTTT.

V is TRBV7-2 and J is TRBJ2-2; D may be TRBD2 (5 bases). The CDR3 totals 17 residues. CDR1 and CDR2 (germline): SGHTA, FQGNSA. V was pared by 5 bases and J by 0 bases, with 16 bases between. The CDR3 region has the DNA TGTGCCAGCAGCGCTGGCGTAGGACTTTCGAACACCGGGGAGCTGTTTTTT. As protein: CASSAGVGLSNTGELFF.

The DNA of the CDR3 is TGCGCCAGCAGTCCACCGGGACTAGCGGGCGCGAGTTCGTTCTTC. Residues: CASSPPGLAGASSFF. The rearrangement links TRBV5-1 to TRBJ2-1, with TRBD2 matching 12 bases. V was pared by 5 bases and J by 15 bases, with 15 bases of the junction left unmatched. Germline V gives CDR1 SGHRS, CDR2 YFSETQ. This CDR3 region has 15 residues.

V gene TRBV5-4 combines with J gene TRBJ1-1, with D uncertain. Germline CDR1 and CDR2: SGHNT and YYREEE (reference sequence). The V gene lost 4 bases and the J gene lost 0 bases, with 13 bases spanning the gap. The CDR3 sequence is 15 residues long. The DNA for the CDR3 is TGTGCCAGCAGCCCGATATCGACACTGAACACTGAAGCTTTCTTT. Residues: CASSPISTLNTEAFF. Full variable domain (remainder filled in from reference TRBV5-4 and TRBJ1-1): ETGVTQSPTHLIKTRGQQVTLRCSSQSGHNTVSWYQQALGQGPQFIFQYYREEENGRGNFPPRFSGLQFPNYSSELNVNALELDDSALYLCASSPISTLNTEAFFGQGTRLTVV.

The chain links TRBV27 to TRBJ2-3; TRBD2 might be the D (6 bases). The CDR3 is 15 residues long. V was cut by 4 bases and J by 0 bases, with 11 bases left in between. Germline V lookup: CDR1 MNHEY, CDR2 SMNVEV (reference sequence). The CDR3 is CASSSGLVSTDTQYF. CDR3 sequence (DNA): TGTGCCAGCAGTTCGGGACTTGTGAGCACAGATACGCAGTATTTT.

The chain combines TRBV6-9 with TRBJ2-4; the D gene is possibly TRBD1 (6 bases). Germline lookup yields CDR1 MNHGY and CDR2 SVAAGI. The CDR3 consists of 15 residues. Trimming pared 4 bases from V and 5 bases from J, leaving 15 bases between. The DNA of the CDR3 is TGTGCCAGCAGTTTAGTACGGGACAACCAAAACATTCAGTACTTC. Translated, it gives CASSLVRDNQNIQYF.

V gene TRBV2 combines with J gene TRBJ2-3, with 9 bases lining up with TRBD1. This CDR3 has 14 amino acids. Unmatched junction bases numbered 6, after V lost 4 bases and J lost 7 bases. CDR1 is SNHLY, CDR2 FYNNEI, per germline. CDR3 amino acids: CASSGGQGSHTQYF. The CDR3 coding sequence is TGTGCCAGCAGTGGAGGACAGGGGAGTCATACGCAGTATTTT.

The CDR3 protein is CASSGQGAPYEQYF. CDR3 in DNA: TGTGCCAGCAGCGGACAGGGGGCCCCCTACGAGCAGTACTTC. The chain employs TRBV14 and TRBJ2-7; 11 bases fit TRBD1. The CDR3 runs to 14 residues. Germline trimming cut 5 bases from V and 2 bases from J; bases unmatched to any gene: 2. Germline loops: CDR1 SGHDN, CDR2 FVKESK. Full variable domain (rest looked up from reference TRBV14 and TRBJ2-7): EAGVTQFPSHSVIEKGQTVTLRCDPISGHDNLYWYRRVMGKEIKFLLHFVKESKQDESGMPNNRFLAERTGGTYSTLKVQPAELEDSGVYFCASSGQGAPYEQYFGPGTRLTVT.

The chain links TRBV30 to TRBJ1-1, with a tentative D call TRBD1 (5 bases). The CDR3 is made up of 14 amino acids. Germline V lookup: CDR1 GTSNPN, CDR2 SVGIG (reference sequence). V dropped 1 base and J dropped 4 bases, with 13 bases sitting between them. The CDR3 nucleotides are TGTGCCTGGAGTGATGGGGGGAAAAGCACTGAAGCTTTCTTT. It encodes CAWSDGGKSTEAFF.

The chain has TRBV14 and TRBJ1-6; 7 bases map to TRBD1. CDR1 SGHDN and CDR2 FVKESK come from the germline V gene. The V segment lost 4 bases and the J segment 10 bases; nucleotides outside the gene matches: 7. This CDR3 is 14 amino acids long. The CDR3 region has the DNA TGTGCCAGCAGCCCCTGGGACAGTACCTCACCCCTCCACTTT. Its translation: CASSPWDSTSPLHF.

The chain recombines TRBV30 with TRBJ1-2; D might be TRBD1 (6 bases). The V end was cut by 2 bases, the J end by 0 bases, with 13 bases between. The CDR3 is made up of 15 amino acids. CDR1 is GTSNPN, CDR2 SVGIG, per germline (reference sequence). Here the CDR3 reads CAWSPGQSANYGYTF. CDR3 coding DNA: TGTGCCTGGAGTCCCGGACAGTCTGCTAACTATGGCTACACCTTC.

This chain uses TRBV5-1 with TRBJ1-1; a weak D match, TRBD1 (6 bases). The CDR3 is 16 residues long. In germline, CDR1 is SGHRS, CDR2 YFSETQ. With 1 base removed from V and 4 bases from J, the gap between germline ends came to 17 bases. This CDR3 reads CASSLRGRGVGTEAFF. The DNA for the CDR3 is TGCGCCAGCAGCTTGCGGGGCAGGGGCGTCGGCACTGAAGCTTTCTTT.

The chain recombines TRBV9 with TRBJ2-5; maybe TRBD2 (7 bases). Germline loops: CDR1 SGDLS, CDR2 YYNGEE. V lost 7 bases and J lost 5, with 12 bases in between. The CDR3 loop spans 12 amino acids. CDR3 bases: TGTGCCAGCGGGGGGGCGGGGGAGACCCAGTACTTC. Translation: CASGGAGETQYF.

This chain links TRBV21-1 with TRBJ2-3; TRBD1 is taken as the D call from the table, unchecked against the DNA. TRBV21-1 is designated a pseudogene. The CDR3 is made up of 13 amino acids. CDR3 in amino acids: CASSKFRVNTQYF. The CDR3 DNA reads as TGTGCCAGCAGCAAGTTCAGGGTCAATACGCAGTATTTT.

The chain carries TRBV29-1 and TRBJ1-2, with a tentative D call TRBD1 (6 bases). CDR3 length: 12 residues. V dropped 7 bases and J dropped 2 bases, with 11 bases sitting between them. The V gene's germline CDR1 is SQVTM and CDR2 ANQGSEA. The CDR3 sequence: CSDTQGNYGYTF. The CDR3 coding sequence is TGCAGCGACACTCAGGGGAACTATGGCTACACCTTC.

The CDR3 loop is CASSLDSDQETQYF. In DNA, the CDR3 is TGTGCCAGCAGCTTGGATAGCGACCAAGAGACCCAGTACTTC. V is TRBV5-4 and J is TRBJ2-5, with TRBD2 as a possible D gene (5 bases). This CDR3 has 14 amino acids. Trimming left V 0 bases short and J 0 bases short, with 6 bases between. The germline V gene encodes CDR1 SGHNT and CDR2 YYREEE (reference sequence).

The chain couples TRBV10-2 to TRBJ2-1, with D hard to call. The CDR3 is made up of 14 amino acids. Trimming stripped 2 bases from V and 4 bases from J, with 9 bases between. Looked up from germline, CDR1 is WSHSY and CDR2 is SAAADI. This CDR3 is CASSEAANYNEQFF. In nucleotides, the CDR3 is TGCGCCAGCAGTGAGGCGGCTAATTACAATGAGCAGTTCTTC.

This chain uses TRBV11-3 with TRBJ1-1, with D maybe TRBD1 (6 bases). This CDR3 comprises 14 residues. With 2 bases removed from V and 2 bases from J, the gap between germline ends came to 9 bases. Germline V CDR1 and CDR2: SGHNT, YENEEA. The CDR3 DNA reads as TGTGCCAGCAGCTTATCAGGGGATAACACTGAAGCTTTCTTT. Amino acid sequence: CASSLSGDNTEAFF.